This T cell receptor (beta chain) was recorded in a study of human T cells and chemical hapten exposure (dated by TCRdb to 2020 to 2023). Regarding the complete study: For sensitization, 2% DPC in acetone was applied to a 2 cm by 2 cm area of upper inner arm skin. Patients additionally received weekly therapeutic DPC doses to the scalp throughout the approximately 25-week study period. Patch tests used Finn chambers with 0.01% DPC on the upper back, scored after 6 days by International Contact Dermatitis Research Group standards. The patient cohort, mostly female, included alopecia areata with under or over 50% scalp involvement, alopecia totalis and alopecia universalis. The libraries were sequenced as a pool, and the TCR yield per sample differed mostly because of small variations in library volumes within the pool. In alopecia patients, the study followed how the peripheral blood TCR repertoire changed in vivo over primary and secondary sensitization to diphenylcyclopropenone (DPC), a hapten. Blood samples were taken from patients before sensitization (week 0) and at 2, 6 and about 24 weeks after DPC sensitization. Twenty-nine alopecia patients gave blood for TCR sequencing at one to four time points (pre-sensitization, 2, 6 and 24 weeks). Broader findings and caveats from the paper: After repeated subsampling, the strength of the expansion versus patch-test correlation and the threshold at which it became significant changed. DPC sensitization did not change the number of TCRs with a frequency above 1 in 1000, and there was no evidence of changes in global repertoire structure. Compared with pre-sensitization or healthy control sets, expanded TCRs formed significantly more large CDR3 similarity clusters, which is consistent with antigen-driven responses. Alopecia, a presumed autoimmune disease, was present in all patients, so the immune response of the patients might differ from that of healthy individuals. The number of PT1 expanded TCRs positively correlated with patch test score, significant at thresholds 8, 16 and 32 but not 4.

The CDR1 and CDR2 encoded by the germline V gene (reference sequence) are WNHNN and SYGVQD. Including the terminal cysteine and phenylalanine, the CDR3 comprises 14 residues. Just the 42-base CDR3 DNA is kept, in frame starting at base 1. The V and J ends are trimmed by 6 bases and 2 bases, leaving 14 bases between them. The time point label here, explained by the study, means: patch test 1, 2 weeks after DPC sensitization. The intended sense of this specimen's treatment or condition label: therapeutic diphenylcyclopropenone sensitization with weekly scalp DPC. Blood at each patch-test visit was drawn before the patch test was applied. Eligible patients were aged 18 to 70, diagnosed with alopecia, deemed suitable for DPC therapy, and excluded if pregnant. Total RNA was isolated from unfractionated whole blood collected in Tempus Blood RNA tubes. The receptor library was made with RACE. The sequencer was a NextSeq 500. Library preparation attached unique molecular identifiers to individual cDNA molecules for quantitative, reproducible TCR counting. Both TCR alpha and TCR beta chains were sequenced from each blood RNA sample. Processing in the source paper ran as follows. The median number of TCRs per sample was over 95,000, ranging from 23,224 to 690,600. V, J and CDR3 annotation of the TCR reads was carried out using the Decombinator software suite. For the PS versus PT1 abundance plots, all samples were subsampled to the same number of TCRs (28,000). Expanded TCRs were defined as absent before sensitization and observed at least eight times at the 2-week time point. Clones were called with MiXCR by TCRdb after fastp trimmed the public reads at Q25, and only in-frame beta chains were retained. Entries are consolidated by CDR3 protein sequence, retaining the most common genes and DNA. In this record, the V and J calls reflect TCRdb's handling and not the investigators' own analysis. The sample table contains some 49,000 distinct CDR3 sequences; only one count was recorded for 9.3% of them. In total, the top ten clones hold around 4.5% of the sample.

A note on this clonotype: Its antigen is unknown. Per-nucleotide qualities are absent, and no much larger clonotype sits a single base away.

Recombination joined TRBV10-1 with TRBJ2-7; the D gene is perhaps TRBD1, from 6 matching bases. The sample in question was whole blood, obtained in connection with sensitization to the hapten diphenylcyclopropenone (DPC). The receptor comes from a woman aged 50 to 65 with alopecia areata. Some clones in this sample may be carry-over from other donors' samples. The nucleotide sequence reads TGCGCCAGCAGCGACAGGAGAAAGCCCTACGAGCAGTACTTC. The encoded protein is CASSDRRKPYEQYF.